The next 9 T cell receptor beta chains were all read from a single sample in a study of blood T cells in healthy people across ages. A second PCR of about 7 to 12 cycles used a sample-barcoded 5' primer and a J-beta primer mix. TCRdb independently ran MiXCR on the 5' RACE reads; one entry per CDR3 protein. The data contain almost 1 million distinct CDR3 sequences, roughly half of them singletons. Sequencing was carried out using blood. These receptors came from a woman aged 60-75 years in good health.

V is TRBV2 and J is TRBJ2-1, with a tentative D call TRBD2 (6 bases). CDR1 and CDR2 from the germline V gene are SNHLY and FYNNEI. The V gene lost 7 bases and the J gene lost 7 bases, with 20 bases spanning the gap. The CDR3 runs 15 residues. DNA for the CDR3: TGTGCCAGCACTTTGGGACTTGGGACTTCGAATGAGCAGTTCTTC. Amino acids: CASTLGLGTSNEQFF.

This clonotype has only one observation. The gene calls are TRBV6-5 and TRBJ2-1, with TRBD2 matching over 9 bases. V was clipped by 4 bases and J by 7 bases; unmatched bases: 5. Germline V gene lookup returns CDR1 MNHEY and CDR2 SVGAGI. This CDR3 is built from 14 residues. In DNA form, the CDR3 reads TGTGCCAGCAGTTCTCTAGCGGGATGGAATGAGCAGTTCTTC. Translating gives CASSSLAGWNEQFF.

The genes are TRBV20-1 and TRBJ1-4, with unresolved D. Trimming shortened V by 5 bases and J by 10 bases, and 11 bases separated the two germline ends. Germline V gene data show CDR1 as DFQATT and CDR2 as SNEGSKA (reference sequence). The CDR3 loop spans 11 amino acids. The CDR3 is CSADLSGKLFF. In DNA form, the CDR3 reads TGCAGTGCTGACCTGTCGGGAAAACTGTTTTTT.

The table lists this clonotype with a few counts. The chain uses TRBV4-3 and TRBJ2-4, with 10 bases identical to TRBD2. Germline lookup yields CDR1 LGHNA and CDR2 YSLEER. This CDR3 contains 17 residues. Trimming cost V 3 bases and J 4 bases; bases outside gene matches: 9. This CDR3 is CASSHPEQTSGKNIQYF. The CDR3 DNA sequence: TGCGCCAGCAGCCACCCTGAGCAGACTAGCGGGAAAAACATTCAGTACTTC.

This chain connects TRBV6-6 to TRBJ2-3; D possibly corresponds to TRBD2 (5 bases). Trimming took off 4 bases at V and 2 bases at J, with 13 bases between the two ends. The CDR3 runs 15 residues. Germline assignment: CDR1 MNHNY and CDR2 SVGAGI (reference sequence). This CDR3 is CASSLDPDYTDTQYF. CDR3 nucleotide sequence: TGTGCCAGCAGTTTGGATCCCGACTACACAGATACGCAGTATTTT.

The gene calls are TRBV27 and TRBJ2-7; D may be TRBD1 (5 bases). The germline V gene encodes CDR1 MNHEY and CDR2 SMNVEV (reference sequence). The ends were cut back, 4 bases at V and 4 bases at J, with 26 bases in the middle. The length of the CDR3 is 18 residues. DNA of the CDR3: TGTGCCAGCAGTTCGTCGGTTGGGGCAAGGAGTTCGTTATACGAGCAGTACTTC. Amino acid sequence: CASSSSVGARSSLYEQYF.

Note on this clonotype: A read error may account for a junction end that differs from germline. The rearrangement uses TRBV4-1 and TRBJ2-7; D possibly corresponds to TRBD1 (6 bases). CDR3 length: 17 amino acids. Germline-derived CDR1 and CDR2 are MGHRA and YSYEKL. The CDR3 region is CASGQEPPPGTTYEQYF. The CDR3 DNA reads TGCGCCAGCGGCCAAGAGCCGCCCCCCGGGACAACCTACGAGCAGTACTTC.

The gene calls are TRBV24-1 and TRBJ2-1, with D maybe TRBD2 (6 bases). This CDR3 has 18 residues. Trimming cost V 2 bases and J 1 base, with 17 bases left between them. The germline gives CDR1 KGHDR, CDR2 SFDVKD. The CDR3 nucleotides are TGTGCCACCAGTGATTCCGTGACTAGTTTAGCTTCCTACAATGAGCAGTTCTTC. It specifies CATSDSVTSLASYNEQFF.

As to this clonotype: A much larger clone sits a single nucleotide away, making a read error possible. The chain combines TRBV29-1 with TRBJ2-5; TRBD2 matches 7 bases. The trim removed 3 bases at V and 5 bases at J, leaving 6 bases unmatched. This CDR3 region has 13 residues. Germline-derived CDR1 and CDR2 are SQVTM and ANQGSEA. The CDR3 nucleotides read TGCAGCGTTGATGCCGGGGGGTTCGAGACCCAGTACTTC. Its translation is CSVDAGGFETQYF.